The text below deals with one TCR beta chain. Assay: immunoSEQ multiplex PCR; the TCRdb copy retains only in-frame clones and omits some. The sample has some 300,000 clones, more than 75% seen once. This sample is part of a study of blood T cell repertoires in COVID-19. The CDR3 totals 16 residues. Trimming cost V 6 bases and J 0 bases, with 15 bases left between them. Germline CDR1 reads MDHEN; CDR2 reads SYDVKM. The source of this sequence is a man aged 25-45 years who had recovered from COVID-19. The specimen sequenced was PBMCs or T cells enriched from blood (not recorded which). This sequence joins TRBV28 and TRBJ1-5, with a possible D match to TRBD1 (5 bases). DNA for the CDR3: TGTGCCAGCAGGACCGGACATTACGATAGCAATCAGCCCCAGCATTTT. Translating gives CASRTGHYDSNQPQHF.